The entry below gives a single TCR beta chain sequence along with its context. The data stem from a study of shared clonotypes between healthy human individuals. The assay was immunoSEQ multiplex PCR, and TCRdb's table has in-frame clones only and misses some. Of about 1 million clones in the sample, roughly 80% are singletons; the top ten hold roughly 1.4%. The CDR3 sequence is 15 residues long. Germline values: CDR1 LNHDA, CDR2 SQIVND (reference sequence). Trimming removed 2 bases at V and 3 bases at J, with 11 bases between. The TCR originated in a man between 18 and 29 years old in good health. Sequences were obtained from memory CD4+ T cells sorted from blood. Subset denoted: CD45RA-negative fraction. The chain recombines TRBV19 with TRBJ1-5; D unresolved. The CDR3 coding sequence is TGTGCCAGTAGTATAACCGGCGGTTTCAATCAGCCCCAGCATTTT. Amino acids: CASSITGGFNQPQHF.